There are a few counts of the clone carrying this T cell receptor (beta chain). CDR3 length equals 13 residues. V lost 3 bases and J 5 bases, leaving 13 bases between the germline ends. CDR1 is SQVTM and CDR2 is ANQGSEA in the germline V gene. The sample belongs to a study of patients and donors after allogeneic stem cell transplantation. TCRdb itself ran the RT-PCR reads through MiXCR, one entry per CDR3 protein. The repertoire has about 400,000 distinct CDR3 sequences, 16% of them found once; the top ten carry just over 7%. This sequence originates from a human donor who was either an allogeneic HSCT recipient or a stem cell or donor lymphocyte infusion donor (not recorded which). It is not recorded whose cells these are; they may come from a transplant donor. Sequenced: blood, either unsorted or a sorted T cell fraction (not recorded which). The chain combines TRBV29-1 with TRBJ2-5; no clear D gene. In DNA form, the CDR3 reads TGCAGCGTTGATTCCCGCCGGCGGGAGACCCAGTACTTC. Amino acids: CSVDSRRRETQYF. Full variable domain (remainder filled in from reference TRBV29-1 and TRBJ2-5): SAVISQKPSRDICQRGTSLTIQCQVDSQVTMMFWYRQQPGQSLTLIATANQGSEATYESGFVIDKFPISRPNLTFSTLTVSNMSPEDSSIYLCSVDSRRRETQYFGPGTRLLVL.